The clone carrying this TCR beta chain was detected a few times. Its antigen is unknown. The CDR3 loop spans 16 amino acids. The authors ran a second PCR of about 7 to 11 cycles using a sample-barcoded 5' primer and a J-beta primer mix. Each CDR3 protein is one row after TCRdb ran MiXCR on the 5' RACE reads. Of about 750,000 distinct CDR3 sequences listed, about 53% are singletons. The data were obtained in a study of blood T cells in healthy people across ages. Study results and limitations: Samples with more naive T cells showed higher observed beta diversity.

Each donor's blood draw was roughly 9.8 milliliters of peripheral blood. The sample consisted of blood. This receptor was identified in a man at least 80 years old in good health. V is TRBV21-1 and J is TRBJ2-7; TRBD1, the D gene given by the table, was not confirmed from the DNA. TRBV21-1 is designated a pseudogene. The CDR3 DNA is TGTGCCAGCAGCAAGGGATCCTTCCCGGGCTCCTACGAGCAGTACTTC. Encoded protein: CASSKGSFPGSYEQYF.